The 30 T cell receptor beta chains listed next were all sequenced from one sample in a study of shared clonotypes between healthy human individuals (dated by TCRdb to 2020 to 2021). The receptor library was made with the immunoSEQ multiplex PCR assay. TCRdb mirrors the immuneACCESS table, restricted to in-frame sequences. Some clones are absent from its copies; in checked studies, under half trace to an unresolved V gene, and the reason for the others is unknown. The sample table lists 1.4 million to 1.5 million clones, roughly 96% of them with a count of one. The leading ten clones occupy roughly 1.1% of the sample. What was sequenced was naive CD4+ T cells sorted from blood. Explained via the paper, the cell subset or site label denotes: CD45RA+ positively selected. These receptors were collected from a young man in good health.

The chain links TRBV28 to TRBJ2-4, with D possibly matching TRBD1 (5 bases). Trimming took off 6 bases at V and 0 bases at J, with 6 bases between the two ends. The CDR3 loop spans 13 amino acids. CDR1 and CDR2 from the germline V gene are MDHEN and SYDVKM. The CDR3 nucleotides read TGTGCCAGCAGCAGGGCAGCCAAAAACATTCAGTACTTC. Translating gives CASSRAAKNIQYF.

This chain joins TRBV7-2 and TRBJ2-3; TRBD1 or TRBD2 may be the D gene (5 bases each). Trimming pared 6 bases from V and 0 bases from J, leaving 10 bases between. CDR3 length: 14 residues. Germline CDR1 SGHTA, CDR2 FQGNSA. This CDR3 reads CASSRGDSTDTQYF. The CDR3 coding sequence is TGTGCCAGCAGTCGAGGGGACAGCACAGATACGCAGTATTTT.

The chain uses TRBV5-1 and TRBJ2-1; perhaps TRBD1 as D (6 bases). CDR1 is SGHRS, CDR2 YFSETQ, per germline. This CDR3 has 16 residues. V was cut by 0 bases and J by 4 bases, with 14 bases left in between. The CDR3 here is CASSLAGQGRYNEQFF. In nucleotides, the CDR3 is TGCGCCAGCAGCTTGGCCGGGCAGGGGCGATACAATGAGCAGTTCTTC.

The sample holds one count of this clone. This sample includes further DNA sequences coding for the same CDR3. The chain joins TRBV28 to TRBJ2-7, with D possibly TRBD2 on 6 matching bases. CDR3 length equals 13 residues. Germline CDR1 MDHEN, CDR2 SYDVKM. V was trimmed by 2 bases and J by 2 bases, leaving 7 bases between them. The CDR3 sequence: CASSLPGAYEQYF. The CDR3, as DNA: TGTGCCAGCAGTTTACCGGGAGCCTACGAGCAGTACTTC.

This sequence joins TRBV25-1 and TRBJ2-7, with 8 bases lining up with TRBD1. The CDR3 length is 14 residues. V shed 4 bases, J shed 0 bases, and the junction held 2 bases outside the gene matches. In germline, CDR1 is MGHDK, CDR2 SYGVNS. CDR3 residues: CASSGDRGSYEQYF. For the CDR3, the DNA is TGTGCCAGCAGTGGAGACAGGGGCTCCTACGAGCAGTACTTC.

The rearrangement joins TRBV5-4 to TRBJ2-1, with D possibly being TRBD2 (5 bases). The CDR3 sequence is 15 residues long. Trimming left V 4 bases short and J 5 bases short, with 16 bases between. CDR1 SGHNT and CDR2 YYREEE come from the germline V gene (reference sequence). CDR3 nucleotide sequence: TGTGCCAGCAGCCCGAATGGGAGAAGCGACAATGAGCAGTTCTTC. It translates to CASSPNGRSDNEQFF.

The chain joins TRBV5-1 to TRBJ2-1, with D possibly matching TRBD2 (6 bases). V lost 4 bases to trimming and J lost 5 bases, with 16 bases between them. Germline lookup yields CDR1 SGHRS and CDR2 YFSETQ. The CDR3 covers 15 residues. The CDR3 DNA reads TGCGCCAGCAGCCAACGTGCGGGATCTAACAATGAGCAGTTCTTC. It specifies CASSQRAGSNNEQFF.

The CDR3: CASSPLGLAGAQETQYF. In DNA, the CDR3 is TGTGCCAGCAGCCCTTTGGGACTAGCGGGAGCCCAAGAGACCCAGTACTTC. The chain is built from TRBV11-2 and TRBJ2-5; 14 bases fit TRBD2. The ends lost 5 bases at V and 1 base at J; junction bases unmatched: 6. Germline values: CDR1 SGHAT, CDR2 FQNNGV. The CDR3 covers 17 residues.

V gene TRBV30 combines with J gene TRBJ1-1; no clear D gene. Per the germline V gene, CDR1 is GTSNPN and CDR2 is SVGIG (reference sequence). Trimming stripped 2 bases from V and 1 base from J, with 14 bases between. The CDR3 contains 15 residues. CDR3 nucleotide sequence: TGTGCCTGGAGTCCACGACGCGGTCGGAACACTGAAGCTTTCTTT. It translates to CAWSPRRGRNTEAFF.

As regards this clone: Other DNA variants within this sample encode the same CDR3. The rearrangement uses TRBV7-2 and TRBJ2-5; 9 bases are shared with TRBD2. Unmatched junction bases numbered 1, after V lost 4 bases and J lost 1 base. CDR3 length: 14 amino acids. Germline lookup yields CDR1 SGHTA and CDR2 FQGNSA. Written as DNA, the CDR3 is TGTGCCAGCAGCTCGACTAGCGGCCAAGAGACCCAGTACTTC. Translated: CASSSTSGQETQYF.

This rearrangement joins TRBV27 to TRBJ2-2; 12 nucleotides agree with TRBD2. Germline CDR1 MNHEY, CDR2 SMNVEV (reference sequence). V was pared by 5 bases and J by 2 bases, with 12 bases of the junction left unmatched. The CDR3 covers 19 residues. The CDR3 loop reads CASSPPSQGLAGNTGELFF. Written as DNA, the CDR3 is TGTGCCAGCAGTCCCCCCTCCCAAGGACTAGCGGGAAACACCGGGGAGCTGTTTTTT.

This clone appeared once. The chain uses TRBV6-5 and TRBJ2-3; perhaps TRBD2 as D (6 bases). Germline V gene sequence: CDR1 MNHEY, CDR2 SVGAGI. The CDR3 length is 15 residues. The V end lost 6 bases, the J end lost 3 bases, and 16 bases lay between the germline ends. CDR3 bases: TGTGCCAGCAGAAATTCCGGGAGTGGGACAGATACGCAGTATTTT. This sequence encodes CASRNSGSGTDTQYF.

The CDR3 DNA reads as TGTGCCAGCAGACAAGTGGGGGATGAAAAACTGTTTTTT. This translates into CASRQVGDEKLFF. V gene TRBV7-2 combines with J gene TRBJ1-4, with TRBD1 as a possible D gene (5 bases). The CDR3 is 13 amino acids. The V gene lost 6 bases and the J gene lost 6 bases, with 11 bases spanning the gap. Germline V gene sequence: CDR1 SGHTA, CDR2 FQGNSA.

This clone was seen only a few times. CDR3 DNA sequence: TGTGCCAGCAGCTTAGGACAGATGAACACTGAAGCTTTCTTT. This codes for CASSLGQMNTEAFF. The V and J genes are TRBV7-9 and TRBJ1-1, with TRBD1 as a possible D gene (5 bases). The CDR3 extends over 14 amino acids. The germline gives CDR1 SEHNR, CDR2 FQNEAQ (reference sequence). Trimming removed 1 base from V and 0 bases from J, with 6 bases in between.

The chain couples TRBV7-8 to TRBJ2-3; TRBD1 is a possible D gene (6 bases). Trimming took off 10 bases at V and 0 bases at J, with 11 bases between the two ends. The length of the CDR3 is 13 residues. Germline V gene data show CDR1 as SGHVS and CDR2 as FQNEAQ. The CDR3 is CATFQGSTDTQYF. CDR3 nucleotides: TGTGCCACGTTCCAGGGGAGCACAGATACGCAGTATTTT.

As concerns this clone: The same CDR3 arises from other DNA sequences in this sample as well. The genes are TRBV7-2 and TRBJ1-2; TRBD1 aligns across 9 bases. Germline CDR1 is SGHTA and CDR2 is FQGNSA. Germline trimming cut 1 base from V and 6 bases from J; bases unmatched to any gene: 0. CDR3 size: 13 residues. In DNA form, the CDR3 reads TGTGCCAGCAGCTTAGGACAGGGGGATGGCTACACCTTC. Residues: CASSLGQGDGYTF.

V usage is TRBV18 and J usage is TRBJ1-1; the D is unclear. Per the germline V gene, CDR1 is KGHSH and CDR2 is LQKENI. This CDR3 has 17 amino acids. V lost 2 bases, J lost 3 bases, and 19 bases lay in between. The CDR3 loop reads CASSPSVNGVMDTEAFF. The CDR3 bases are TGTGCCAGCTCACCATCCGTAAATGGGGTTATGGACACTGAAGCTTTCTTT.

The CDR3 is CAISPSPARTVEQYF. The DNA of the CDR3 is TGTGCCATCAGTCCAAGCCCTGCACGGACTGTTGAGCAGTACTTC. The V gene is TRBV10-3, the J gene TRBJ2-7, with D possibly TRBD2 on 5 matching bases. This CDR3 is built from 15 residues. Germline CDR1 ENHRY, CDR2 SYGVKD. V lost 5 bases and J lost 7, with 21 bases in between.

Concerning this clone itself: Other nucleotide sequences in the sample specify the same CDR3. The rearrangement uses TRBV10-3 and TRBJ2-7; 11 bases line up with TRBD2. Germline V gives CDR1 ENHRY, CDR2 SYGVKD. The CDR3 runs 14 residues. V was clipped by 6 bases and J by 2 bases; unmatched bases: 3. CDR3 loop: CAISPSGRPYEQYF. Written as DNA, the CDR3 is TGTGCCATCAGCCCTAGCGGGAGGCCCTACGAGCAGTACTTC.

With respect to this clone: The identical CDR3 is also encoded by other nucleotide sequences in the sample. V is TRBV2 and J is TRBJ1-5; D not certain. Per germline, CDR1 SNHLY and CDR2 FYNNEI. Trimming cost V 3 bases and J 1 base, with 7 bases left between them. This CDR3 has 14 residues. The CDR3 loop reads CASSESWSNQPQHF. The CDR3 DNA reads TGTGCCAGCAGTGAGAGTTGGAGCAATCAGCCCCAGCATTTT.

This clone appeared once. The chain has TRBV6-5 and TRBJ2-7, with TRBD2 identical over 14 bases. Per germline, CDR1 MNHEY and CDR2 SVGAGI. This CDR3 region has 14 residues. Unmatched junction bases numbered 4, after V lost 6 bases and J lost 6 bases. CDR3 in amino acids: CASRWTSGRREQYF. CDR3 DNA: TGTGCCAGCAGATGGACTAGCGGGAGGCGCGAGCAGTACTTC.

V gene TRBV5-1 combines with J gene TRBJ1-1; weak D call: TRBD1 (6 bases). V lost 0 bases, J lost 5 bases, and 14 bases lay in between. Germline lookup yields CDR1 SGHRS and CDR2 YFSETQ. CDR3 length: 15 amino acids. The CDR3: CASSLVPGDYTEAFF. The CDR3 DNA reads TGCGCCAGCAGCTTGGTTCCAGGGGATTATACTGAAGCTTTCTTT.

This rearrangement joins TRBV9 to TRBJ2-7, with 7 bases matching TRBD1. Germline V lookup: CDR1 SGDLS, CDR2 YYNGEE. The CDR3 consists of 15 residues. The V and J ends lost 4 bases and 5 bases, in that order; junction bases with no gene match: 12. CDR3 sequence (DNA): TGTGCCAGCAGCCCTCGACAGGGTGACGGTGACGAGCAGTACTTC. Its protein product is CASSPRQGDGDEQYF.

This sequence joins TRBV28 and TRBJ2-5; D unresolved. The CDR3 has 13 residues. Between the trimmed V and J ends, which lost 5 bases and 2 bases, there was a span of 9 bases. Per germline, CDR1 MDHEN and CDR2 SYDVKM. Here the CDR3 DNA reads TGTGCCAGCAGTGTAGATTTTCAAGAGACCCAGTACTTC. Its protein product is CASSVDFQETQYF.

This clone was counted once. The gene calls are TRBV9 and TRBJ2-1, with D unresolved. Trimming shortened V by 0 bases and J by 10 bases, and 8 bases separated the two germline ends. The CDR3 extends over 12 amino acids. Germline loops: CDR1 SGDLS, CDR2 YYNGEE. CDR3 nucleotide sequence: TGTGCCAGCAGCGTAGGTTCCGCCGAGCAGTTCTTC. Encoded protein: CASSVGSAEQFF.

The chain carries TRBV6-5 and TRBJ1-4; TRBD1 aligns across 7 bases. CDR1 is MNHEY, CDR2 SVGAGI, per germline. This CDR3 has 15 amino acids. Trimming cost V 4 bases and J 8 bases; bases outside gene matches: 10. The CDR3 reads CASSSSTGIFEKLFF. The DNA for the CDR3 is TGTGCCAGCAGTTCCTCGACAGGGATTTTCGAAAAACTGTTTTTT.

The chain is built from TRBV18 and TRBJ2-4; D gene unclear. CDR3 length: 17 amino acids. The ends were cut back, 0 bases at V and 3 bases at J, with 15 bases in the middle. Germline V gene data show CDR1 as KGHSH and CDR2 as LQKENI. The CDR3 sequence: CASSPPNPPNGKNIQYF. The CDR3 nucleotides are TGTGCCAGCTCACCACCAAACCCCCCGAACGGCAAAAACATTCAGTACTTC.

The chain couples TRBV5-1 to TRBJ1-5, with 11 bases aligning to TRBD1. Looked up from germline, CDR1 is SGHRS and CDR2 is YFSETQ. V shed 4 bases, J shed 2 bases, and the junction held 5 bases outside the gene matches. The CDR3 sequence is 16 residues long. The CDR3 sequence: CASSQGTGGRNQPQHF. CDR3 nucleotides: TGCGCCAGCAGCCAGGGGACAGGGGGGCGCAATCAGCCCCAGCATTTT.

This chain uses TRBV7-9 with TRBJ1-5; TRBD1 agrees at 7 bases. Looked up from germline, CDR1 is SEHNR and CDR2 is FQNEAQ (reference sequence). With V trimmed by 5 bases and J by 3 bases, 10 bases remained unmatched. The CDR3 contains 16 residues. As DNA, the CDR3 is TGTGCCAGCAGCCGCTTCTTTGGGACAGACAATCAGCCCCAGCATTTT. Its translation: CASSRFFGTDNQPQHF.

This clone is a singleton in its sample. The chain uses TRBV4-3 and TRBJ1-4, with D uncertain. Trimming cost V 3 bases and J 7 bases, with 15 bases left between them. CDR1 and CDR2 (germline): LGHNA, YSLEER. The CDR3 runs to 15 residues. This CDR3 reads CASSQRIGQGEKLFF. The DNA of the CDR3 is TGCGCCAGCAGCCAGAGAATAGGGCAAGGTGAAAAACTGTTTTTT.